This TCR beta chain comes out of a study of blood T cells in healthy people across ages. A second PCR, run for roughly 7 to 11 cycles, used a sample-barcoded 5' primer plus a J-beta primer mix. TCRdb reprocessed the 5' RACE reads with MiXCR, giving one entry per CDR3 protein. Of roughly 860,000 distinct CDR3 sequences listed, roughly 60% were seen once; the top ten hold about a quarter. Points from the study as a whole: Unsorted PBMC input precluded a conclusive naive versus antigen-experienced comparison.

The table lists this clonotype with a few counts. Its antigen is as yet unknown. Unmatched junction bases numbered 9, after V lost 6 bases and J lost 14 bases. The CDR3 consists of 12 residues. Germline CDR1 and CDR2: SEHNR and FQNEAQ (reference sequence). The genes are TRBV7-9 and TRBJ2-4, with 8 bases aligning to TRBD1. The clonotype comes from a man aged 25 to 40 in good health. The sequenced sample was blood. CDR3 bases: TGTGCCAGCAGTACCGACAGGGGTGTTAAGTACTTC. This sequence encodes CASSTDRGVKYF.